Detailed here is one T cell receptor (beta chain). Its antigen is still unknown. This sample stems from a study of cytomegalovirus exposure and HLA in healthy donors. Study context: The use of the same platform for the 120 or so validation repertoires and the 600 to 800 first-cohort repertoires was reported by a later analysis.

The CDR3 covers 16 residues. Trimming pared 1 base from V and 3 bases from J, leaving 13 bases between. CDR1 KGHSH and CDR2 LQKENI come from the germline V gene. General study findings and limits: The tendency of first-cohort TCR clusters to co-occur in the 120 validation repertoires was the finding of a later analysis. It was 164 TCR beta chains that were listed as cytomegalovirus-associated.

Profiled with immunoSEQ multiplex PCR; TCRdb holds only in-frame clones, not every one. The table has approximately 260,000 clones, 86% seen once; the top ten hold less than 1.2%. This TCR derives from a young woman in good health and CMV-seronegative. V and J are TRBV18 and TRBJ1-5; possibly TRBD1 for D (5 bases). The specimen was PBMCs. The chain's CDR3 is CASSPRDRVANQPQHF. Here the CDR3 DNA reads TGTGCCAGCTCACCACGTGACAGAGTAGCCAATCAGCCCCAGCATTTT.